The clone carrying this TCR beta chain was observed many times. Its antigen is still unknown. The sample is drawn from a study of T cells after yellow fever vaccination. Study-wide background: Libraries from low-cell-number fractions were prepared with the SMART-Seq v4 Ultra Low Input RNA kit. Findings and caveats of the study: Once the booster was given, most primary-vaccination clones reappeared, at around 96% for CD4 and 85% to 90% for CD8.

The CDR3 contains 12 residues. TCRdb reprocessed the 5' RACE reads with MiXCR, giving one entry per CDR3 protein. The data show some 99,000 distinct CDR3 sequences, 5.8% seen once. The chain combines TRBV21-1 with TRBJ1-1. TRBV21-1 is marked as a pseudogene. Sequenced material: CD8+ T cells sorted from PBMCs, taken 10 days after the yellow fever booster vaccination. The receptor was derived from a man aged 18 to 35 who received the YFV17D yellow fever vaccine. CDR3 region: CARQLKRTEAFF. The CDR3, as DNA: TGTGCCAGACAACTTAAAAGGACTGAAGCTTTCTTT.